This is a list of T cell receptor beta chains from one sample in a study of identical twins. TCRdb passed the 5' RACE reads through MiXCR, listing each CDR3 protein once. The data contain some 570,000 distinct CDR3 sequences, approximately 20% of them singletons. The data also belong to a second study, concerning yellow fever vaccine responses in identical twins.

Sample: CD4+ T cells sorted from blood. The receptors here all came from a woman under 30 in good health. The CDR3 runs from the conserved cysteine through the conserved F or W. Fields, in order: V gene, clone size, D gene, J gene, CDR3 protein, CDR3 DNA. The D gene is left open where the match is weak. Clone size is not always given. Where it is, it says once, few, many or a class for expanded clones.

v_call: TRBV12-3/TRBV12-4
clone_size: many
d_call: -
j_call: TRBJ2-1
cdr3_aa: CASSQGSEQFF
cdr3_nt: TGTGCCAGCAGCCAAGGTAGTGAGCAGTTCTTC

v_call: TRBV7-9
clone_size: few
d_call: -
j_call: TRBJ2-7
cdr3_aa: CASSAGDRPSYEQYF
cdr3_nt: TGTGCCAGCAGCGCAGGGGACCGTCCCTCCTACGAGCAGTACTTC

v_call: TRBV2
clone_size: -
d_call: -
j_call: TRBJ2-1
cdr3_aa: CASSDMGSSGEQFF
cdr3_nt: TGTGCCAGCAGTGATATGGGGTCGTCGGGAGAGCAGTTCTTC

v_call: TRBV18
clone_size: few
d_call: -
j_call: TRBJ1-3
cdr3_aa: CASSPKGGNTIYF
cdr3_nt: TGTGCCAGCTCACCGAAGGGCGGAAACACCATATATTTT

v_call: TRBV11-2
clone_size: -
d_call: -
j_call: TRBJ2-6
cdr3_aa: CASSLEGFSGANVLTF
cdr3_nt: TGTGCCAGCAGCTTAGAAGGATTCTCTGGGGCCAACGTCCTGACTTTC

v_call: TRBV29-1
clone_size: few
d_call: -
j_call: TRBJ1-2
cdr3_aa: CSVEGSSRGGYTF
cdr3_nt: TGCAGCGTTGAAGGGTCCTCGAGGGGTGGCTACACCTTC

v_call: TRBV19
clone_size: -
d_call: -
j_call: TRBJ1-5
cdr3_aa: CASSIAGIGNQPQHF
cdr3_nt: TGTGCCAGTAGTATAGCGGGGATCGGCAATCAGCCCCAGCATTTT

v_call: TRBV7-9
clone_size: -
d_call: -
j_call: TRBJ2-5
cdr3_aa: CASSLGVGRKETQYF
cdr3_nt: TGTGCCAGCAGCTTAGGAGTCGGGCGGAAAGAGACCCAGTACTTC

v_call: TRBV28
clone_size: few
d_call: TRBD2
j_call: TRBJ2-1
cdr3_aa: CASSEWTSSHNEQFF
cdr3_nt: TGTGCCAGCAGTGAGTGGACTAGCAGCCACAATGAGCAGTTCTTC

v_call: TRBV9
clone_size: -
d_call: -
j_call: TRBJ2-2
cdr3_aa: CASSPGVGSDTGELFF
cdr3_nt: TGTGCCAGCAGCCCGGGCGTAGGGTCGGACACCGGGGAGCTGTTTTTT

v_call: TRBV6-1
clone_size: -
d_call: -
j_call: TRBJ2-7
cdr3_aa: CASMPGVGYEQYF
cdr3_nt: TGTGCCAGCATGCCAGGGGTTGGGTACGAGCAGTACTTC

v_call: TRBV29-1
clone_size: -
d_call: TRBD2
j_call: TRBJ2-2
cdr3_aa: CSVPTGGSTGELFF
cdr3_nt: TGCAGCGTTCCGACGGGGGGTAGCACCGGGGAGCTGTTTTTT

v_call: TRBV20-1
clone_size: -
d_call: -
j_call: TRBJ2-1
cdr3_aa: CSARHWGNEQFF
cdr3_nt: TGCAGTGCTCGACATTGGGGCAATGAGCAGTTCTTC

v_call: TRBV28
clone_size: few
d_call: -
j_call: TRBJ2-6
cdr3_aa: CASRGARTAGANVLTF
cdr3_nt: TGTGCCAGCAGGGGGGCACGGACTGCTGGGGCCAACGTCCTGACTTTC

v_call: TRBV5-6
clone_size: -
d_call: -
j_call: TRBJ1-2
cdr3_aa: CASSSKTTGNYGYTF
cdr3_nt: TGTGCCAGCAGCTCCAAGACCACAGGGAACTATGGCTACACCTTC

v_call: TRBV5-1
clone_size: -
d_call: TRBD2
j_call: TRBJ2-1
cdr3_aa: CASSLGYRVSGVYNEQFF
cdr3_nt: TGCGCCAGCAGCTTGGGGTATCGGGTTAGCGGGGTTTACAATGAGCAGTTCTTC

v_call: TRBV24-1
clone_size: few
d_call: -
j_call: TRBJ1-1
cdr3_aa: CATKGGTTNTEAFF
cdr3_nt: TGTGCCACGAAGGGCGGGACCACGAACACTGAAGCTTTCTTT

v_call: TRBV6-1
clone_size: few
d_call: -
j_call: TRBJ2-1
cdr3_aa: CASTPGRHSYNEQFF
cdr3_nt: TGTGCCAGCACCCCGGGACGCCACTCCTACAATGAGCAGTTCTTC

v_call: TRBV7-6
clone_size: -
d_call: -
j_call: TRBJ1-1
cdr3_aa: CASRPTAGLDTEAFF
cdr3_nt: TGTGCCAGCAGACCGACGGCAGGGTTGGACACTGAAGCTTTCTTT

v_call: TRBV7-2
clone_size: few
d_call: -
j_call: TRBJ2-5
cdr3_aa: CASSLANWETQYF
cdr3_nt: TGTGCCAGCAGCTTAGCCAATTGGGAGACCCAGTACTTC

v_call: TRBV7-2
clone_size: -
d_call: -
j_call: TRBJ2-1
cdr3_aa: CASSLGVWSPNEQFF
cdr3_nt: TGTGCCAGCAGCTTAGGGGTCTGGTCCCCCAATGAGCAGTTCTTC

v_call: TRBV5-6
clone_size: -
d_call: TRBD1
j_call: TRBJ1-1
cdr3_aa: CASSLRAGGGSEAFF
cdr3_nt: TGTGCCAGCAGCTTGCGGGCAGGGGGTGGCTCTGAAGCTTTCTTT

v_call: TRBV20-1
clone_size: -
d_call: TRBD1
j_call: TRBJ2-5
cdr3_aa: CSARPPSRGRETQYF
cdr3_nt: TGCAGTGCTAGACCCCCCTCGAGGGGGCGGGAGACCCAGTACTTC

v_call: TRBV20-1
clone_size: few
d_call: -
j_call: TRBJ1-6
cdr3_aa: CSARMGVSNSPLHF
cdr3_nt: TGCAGTGCCAGAATGGGGGTCTCTAATTCACCCCTCCACTTT

v_call: TRBV19
clone_size: -
d_call: -
j_call: TRBJ2-1
cdr3_aa: CASSPAYRQAYNEQFF
cdr3_nt: TGTGCCAGTAGTCCAGCTTACCGACAGGCCTACAATGAGCAGTTCTTC

v_call: TRBV12-3/TRBV12-4
clone_size: -
d_call: TRBD1
j_call: TRBJ2-3
cdr3_aa: CASSPGQGQGDTQYF
cdr3_nt: TGTGCCAGCAGTCCGGGACAGGGGCAAGGAGATACGCAGTATTTT

v_call: TRBV5-1
clone_size: -
d_call: -
j_call: TRBJ1-4
cdr3_aa: CASSLGGTNEKLFF
cdr3_nt: TGCGCCAGCAGCTTGGGAGGCACTAATGAAAAACTGTTTTTT

v_call: TRBV7-9
clone_size: -
d_call: -
j_call: TRBJ1-1
cdr3_aa: CASSLAVVVLLNTEAFF
cdr3_nt: TGTGCCAGCAGCTTAGCGGTTGTAGTCTTACTGAACACTGAAGCTTTCTTT

v_call: TRBV12-3/TRBV12-4
clone_size: -
d_call: -
j_call: TRBJ2-1
cdr3_aa: CASSLSGRGTFGDYNEQFF
cdr3_nt: TGTGCCAGCAGTTTAAGCGGGCGGGGTACCTTCGGGGACTACAATGAGCAGTTCTTC

v_call: TRBV15
clone_size: -
d_call: -
j_call: TRBJ2-5
cdr3_aa: CATSRDATQGETQYF
cdr3_nt: TGTGCCACCAGCAGAGATGCGACACAGGGCGAGACCCAGTACTTC

v_call: TRBV5-4
clone_size: -
d_call: TRBD1
j_call: TRBJ1-2
cdr3_aa: CASSYATGSTGYTF
cdr3_nt: TGTGCCAGCAGCTATGCGACAGGGTCAACAGGCTACACCTTC

v_call: TRBV12-3/TRBV12-4
clone_size: few
d_call: TRBD2
j_call: TRBJ2-7
cdr3_aa: CASSRPGLAAYEQYF
cdr3_nt: TGTGCCAGCAGTAGACCGGGACTAGCGGCCTACGAGCAGTACTTC

v_call: TRBV24-1
clone_size: -
d_call: -
j_call: TRBJ2-3
cdr3_aa: CATSDFQGTDTQYF
cdr3_nt: TGTGCCACCAGTGATTTTCAGGGCACAGATACGCAGTATTTT

v_call: TRBV24-1
clone_size: -
d_call: -
j_call: TRBJ2-1
cdr3_aa: CATSDYGRSSYNEQFF
cdr3_nt: TGTGCCACCAGTGATTATGGCAGAAGCTCCTACAATGAGCAGTTCTTC

v_call: TRBV20-1
clone_size: -
d_call: -
j_call: TRBJ2-5
cdr3_aa: CSARPQGSRETQYF
cdr3_nt: TGCAGTGCTAGACCCCAGGGGTCACGCGAGACCCAGTACTTC

v_call: TRBV7-3
clone_size: few
d_call: -
j_call: TRBJ1-1
cdr3_aa: CASSFRPVPYTGFTEAFF
cdr3_nt: TGTGCCAGCAGCTTTCGACCGGTCCCCTATACAGGGTTCACTGAAGCTTTCTTT

v_call: TRBV6-1
clone_size: -
d_call: -
j_call: TRBJ1-5
cdr3_aa: CASRDSLTQHF
cdr3_nt: TGTGCCAGCAGAGACAGCTTAACTCAGCATTTT

v_call: TRBV10-3
clone_size: few
d_call: -
j_call: TRBJ2-6
cdr3_aa: CAITGGAGANVLTF
cdr3_nt: TGTGCCATCACCGGGGGTGCTGGGGCCAACGTCCTGACTTTC

v_call: TRBV20-1
clone_size: -
d_call: -
j_call: TRBJ1-5
cdr3_aa: CSARVGSSSNQPQHF
cdr3_nt: TGCAGTGCTAGAGTCGGGTCTTCGAGCAATCAGCCCCAGCATTTT

v_call: TRBV15
clone_size: -
d_call: -
j_call: TRBJ1-4
cdr3_aa: CATSRRGVDNEKLFF
cdr3_nt: TGTGCCACCAGCAGACGGGGGGTTGATAATGAAAAACTGTTTTTT

v_call: TRBV4-1
clone_size: -
d_call: -
j_call: TRBJ1-5
cdr3_aa: CASSPGAHNQPQHF
cdr3_nt: TGCGCCAGCAGCCCGGGAGCTCACAATCAGCCCCAGCATTTT

v_call: TRBV2
clone_size: -
d_call: TRBD2
j_call: TRBJ2-1
cdr3_aa: CASRGNFGLAGDNEQFF
cdr3_nt: TGTGCCAGCAGGGGCAACTTCGGACTAGCGGGCGACAATGAGCAGTTCTTC

v_call: TRBV9
clone_size: -
d_call: TRBD1
j_call: TRBJ2-1
cdr3_aa: CASSVAPGGSSYNEQFF
cdr3_nt: TGTGCCAGCAGCGTAGCCCCAGGGGGTTCGTCCTACAATGAGCAGTTCTTC

v_call: TRBV5-1
clone_size: -
d_call: TRBD1
j_call: TRBJ2-5
cdr3_aa: CASSFTGEGETQYF
cdr3_nt: TGCGCCAGCAGCTTTACAGGGGAAGGGGAGACCCAGTACTTC